This record concerns one T cell receptor (beta chain) sequence. Its antigen is not known. Specified treatment: approximately 18 received Ad26.COV2.S at low or high dose, single or two shots; 5 received placebo; per-sample allocation not given. Vaccine and placebo recipients were sampled on day 63 after the first injection. Participants' vaccine, an Ad26 vector, delivered Wuhan-strain SARS-CoV-2 spike. Assay: immunoSEQ multiplex PCR; the TCRdb copy retains only in-frame clones and omits some. The sample yields 360,000 or so clones, about 89% seen once. These data come from a study of Ad26.COV2.S vaccination and SARS-CoV-2 variants. Study-wide results and limits: It was reported that spike-specific CD8+ and CD4+ T cell responses were substantially broad after vaccination.

The germline V gene has CDR1 GTSNPN and CDR2 SVGIG (reference sequence). CDR3 length equals 14 residues. Trimming took off 5 bases at V and 7 bases at J, with 17 bases between the two ends. This chain connects TRBV30 to TRBJ1-4; D may be TRBD1 (6 bases). This clonotype was sampled from a person aged 18-65 years who received the Ad26.COV2.S COVID-19 vaccine or a placebo. Material: peripheral blood, obtained in a trial of Ad26.COV2.S vaccine versus placebo. CDR3 sequence (DNA): TGTGCCTGGGGGGGGCCGGGTCGGAGTGAAAAACTGTTTTTT. Translation: CAWGGPGRSEKLFF.